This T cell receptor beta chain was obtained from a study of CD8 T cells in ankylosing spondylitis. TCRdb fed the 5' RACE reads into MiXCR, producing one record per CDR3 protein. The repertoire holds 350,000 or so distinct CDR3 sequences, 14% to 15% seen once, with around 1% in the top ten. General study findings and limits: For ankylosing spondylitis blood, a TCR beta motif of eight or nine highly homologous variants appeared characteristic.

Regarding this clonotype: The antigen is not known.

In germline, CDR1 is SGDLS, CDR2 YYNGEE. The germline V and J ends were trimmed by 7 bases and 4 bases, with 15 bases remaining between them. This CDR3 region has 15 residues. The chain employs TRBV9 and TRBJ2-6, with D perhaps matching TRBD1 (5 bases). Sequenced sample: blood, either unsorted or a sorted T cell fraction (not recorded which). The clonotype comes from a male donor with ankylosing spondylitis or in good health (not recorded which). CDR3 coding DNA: TGTGCCAGCTCGGAAAGGGGTTCCGGGGCCAACGTCCTGACTTTC. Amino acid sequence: CASSERGSGANVLTF.